Below, 6 T cell receptor beta chains from the same sample are listed, as sequenced in a study of cytomegalovirus exposure and HLA in healthy donors. Researchers ran the PCR with 60 Vbeta and 13 Jbeta primers. Libraries were prepared by immunoSEQ multiplex PCR; TCRdb keeps only in-frame clonotypes and omits some of them. This sample has about 120,000 clones, with roughly 9% found just once. Sequenced material: PBMCs. The source of these receptors is a woman aged 40 to 55 in good health and CMV-seropositive.

This clone was detected only a few times. The V and J genes are TRBV6-1 and TRBJ1-1, with D uncertain. The CDR3 has 9 residues. V lost 4 bases to trimming and J lost 10 bases, with 4 bases between them. Looked up from germline, CDR1 is MNHNS and CDR2 is SASEGT. The CDR3: CASSGGAFF. The CDR3 DNA sequence: TGTGCCAGCAGTGGAGGAGCTTTCTTT.

There are a few counts of this clone. A much larger clone differs by one base, so this may be a read error. The sample carries other DNA sequences with the same CDR3. J is TRBJ1-5 and V is TRBV6-5; D is unresolved. The CDR3 has 13 residues. Trimming shortened V by 3 bases and J by 3 bases, and 6 bases separated the two germline ends. Looked up from germline, CDR1 is MNHEY and CDR2 is SVGAGI. The CDR3 spells CASSYELNQPQHF. The CDR3 DNA reads TGTGCCAGCAGTTATGAGCTCAATCAGCCCCAGCATTTT.

The chain combines TRBV5-1 with TRBJ1-1; 8 bases match TRBD1. CDR3 size: 17 residues. Germline CDR1 SGHRS, CDR2 YFSETQ. The trim removed 1 base at V and 1 base at J, leaving 9 bases unmatched. The CDR3, as DNA: TGCGCCAGCAGCTTGCTCCCAGGGGGCGCGGGGAACACTGAAGCTTTCTTT. This encodes CASSLLPGGAGNTEAFF.

The chain links TRBV9 to TRBJ1-1; no clear D. The germline V gene has CDR1 SGDLS and CDR2 YYNGEE. V was shortened by 0 bases and J by 5 bases, with 11 bases between the two germline ends. CDR3 length: 14 amino acids. The CDR3 loop reads CASSVGGEWTEAFF. CDR3 coding DNA: TGTGCCAGCAGCGTAGGGGGAGAGTGGACTGAAGCTTTCTTT.

This clone appeared a few times. V and J are TRBV30 and TRBJ1-3; D not resolved. Germline CDR1 GTSNPN, CDR2 SVGIG (reference sequence). V was shortened by 4 bases and J by 0 bases, with 10 bases between the two germline ends. The CDR3 totals 14 residues. The DNA for the CDR3 is TGTGCCTGGACCGCACAGCTCTCTGGAAACACCATATATTTT. Amino acids: CAWTAQLSGNTIYF.

A few counts support this clone. The genes are TRBV19 and TRBJ2-3; 8 positions agree with TRBD1. The CDR3 length is 14 residues. The junction had 6 bases not matched to a gene; V was cut back by 3 bases and J by 7 bases. Germline V gene sequence: CDR1 LNHDA, CDR2 SQIVND (reference sequence). CDR3 sequence (DNA): TGTGCCAGTAGTATCTCCAGGGGGCCGAATACGCAGTATTTT. Encoded protein: CASSISRGPNTQYF.